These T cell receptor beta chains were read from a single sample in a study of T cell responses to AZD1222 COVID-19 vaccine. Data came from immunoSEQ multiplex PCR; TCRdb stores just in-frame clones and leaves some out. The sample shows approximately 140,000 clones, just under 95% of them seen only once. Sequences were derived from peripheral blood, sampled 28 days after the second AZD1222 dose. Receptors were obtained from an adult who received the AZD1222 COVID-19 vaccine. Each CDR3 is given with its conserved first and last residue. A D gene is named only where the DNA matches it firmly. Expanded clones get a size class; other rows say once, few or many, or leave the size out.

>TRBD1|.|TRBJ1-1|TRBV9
TGTGCCAGCAGCGAGGACAGGGGAAATATGAACACTGAAGCTTTCTTT
CASSEDRGNMNTEAFF
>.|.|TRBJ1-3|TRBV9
TGTGCCAGCAGCGTAGGGACCTACTCTGGAAACACCATATATTTT
CASSVGTYSGNTIYF
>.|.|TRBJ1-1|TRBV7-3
TGTGCCAGCAGCGAGGAGGCCAGCACTGAAGCTTTCTTT
CASSEEASTEAFF
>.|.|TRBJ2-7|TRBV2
TGTGCCAGCAGGTACAGGGTCCACTACGAGCAGTACTTC
CASRYRVHYEQYF
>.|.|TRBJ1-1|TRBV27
TGTGCCAGCAGTTTTAGGGAGAACACTGAAGCTTTCTTT
CASSFRENTEAFF
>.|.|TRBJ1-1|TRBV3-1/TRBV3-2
TGTGCCAGCAGCCAAGATCGCCCTAATGGGGCAAGGGCTTTCTTT
CASSQDRPNGARAFF
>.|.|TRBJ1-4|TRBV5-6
TGTGCCAGCAGCCCCGTGGGGTCTGCTAATGAAAAACTGTTTTTT
CASSPVGSANEKLFF
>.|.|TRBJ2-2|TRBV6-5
TGTGCCAGCAATCCAAGGAACACCGGGGAGCTGTTTTTT
CASNPRNTGELFF
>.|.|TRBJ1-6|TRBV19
TGTGCCAGCGGAGGCCCCGGGGGTAATAATTCACCCCTCCACTTT
CASGGPGGNNSPLHF
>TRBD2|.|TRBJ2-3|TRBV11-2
TGTGCCAGCAGCGCCTTCTTCACTAGCGGGGGGGCCACAGATACGCAGTATTTT
CASSAFFTSGGATDTQYF
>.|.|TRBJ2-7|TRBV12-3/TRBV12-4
TGTGCCAGCAGCAAGGGGGAGAGTGAGCAGTACTTC
CASSKGESEQYF
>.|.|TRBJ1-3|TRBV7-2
TGTGCCAGCAGCTCCCCGAGAGGGGCCCTTTCCTCTGGAAACACCATATATTTT
CASSSPRGALSSGNTIYF
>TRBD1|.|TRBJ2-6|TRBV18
TGTGCCAGCTCACCCGACAGGGCTGGGGCCAACGTCCTGACTTTC
CASSPDRAGANVLTF
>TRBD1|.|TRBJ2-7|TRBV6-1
TGTGCCAGCAGTGAAGGGACAGGTTGGGACGAGCAGTACTTC
CASSEGTGWDEQYF
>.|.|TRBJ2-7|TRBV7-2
TGTGCCAGCAGCTTTGCCGACATTCGCCTATCCTACGAGCAGTACTTC
CASSFADIRLSYEQYF
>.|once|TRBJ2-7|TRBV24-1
TGTGCCACCAGTGATTCGCGAGTAAACGAGCAGTACTTC
CATSDSRVNEQYF
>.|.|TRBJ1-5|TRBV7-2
TGTGCCAGCAGCTTGGGCGGGATCGGTCAGCCCCAGCATTTT
CASSLGGIGQPQHF
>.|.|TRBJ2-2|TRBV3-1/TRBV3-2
TGTGCCAGCAGCCCCTTGGGACCTGAAAACACCGGGGAGCTGTTTTTT
CASSPLGPENTGELFF
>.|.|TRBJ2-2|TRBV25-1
TGTGCCAGCAGTGAACGAACCGGGGAGCTGTTTTTT
CASSERTGELFF
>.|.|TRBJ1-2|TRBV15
TGTGCCACCAGCAGAGAGACTCAGCGTGGCTACACCTTC
CATSRETQRGYTF
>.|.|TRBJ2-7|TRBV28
TGTGCCAGCAGCCCTGGACTACTGGATAAGTACTTC
CASSPGLLDKYF
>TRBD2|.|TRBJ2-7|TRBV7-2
TGTGCCAGCAGCTACCGACTAGCGTCCGAGCAGTACTTC
CASSYRLASEQYF
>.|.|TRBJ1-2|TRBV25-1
TGTGCCAGCAGTGAAGGTGGGCCGATCTATGGCTACACCTTC
CASSEGGPIYGYTF
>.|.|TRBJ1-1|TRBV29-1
TGCAGCGTTGAATTGGGGGGTGGGATCCCTGAAGCTTTCTTT
CSVELGGGIPEAFF
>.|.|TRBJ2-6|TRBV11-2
TGTGCCAGCAGCCAAACAGGGACCCCTGGGGCCAACGTCCTGACTTTC
CASSQTGTPGANVLTF
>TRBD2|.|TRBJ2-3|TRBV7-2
TGTGCCAGCAGGGTTACCGGGACTAGTGCAGATACGCAGTATTTT
CASRVTGTSADTQYF
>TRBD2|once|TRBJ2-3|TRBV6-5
TGTGCCAGCAGTTACACCCTAGCGGGAGGGCCAGATACGCAGTATTTT
CASSYTLAGGPDTQYF
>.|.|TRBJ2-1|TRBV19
TGTGCCAGTACCCCCGGTTGGGTGAATGAGCAGTTCTTC
CASTPGWVNEQFF
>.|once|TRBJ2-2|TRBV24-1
TGTGCCACCAGTGATCCCACGGCGAACACCGGGGAGCTGTTTTTT
CATSDPTANTGELFF
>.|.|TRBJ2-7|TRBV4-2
TGTGCCAGCAGCCAAGACCGAGGACGGGAGCAGTACTTC
CASSQDRGREQYF
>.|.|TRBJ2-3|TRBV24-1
TGTGCCACCAGTGATTTGCTAGATACGCAGTATTTT
CATSDLLDTQYF
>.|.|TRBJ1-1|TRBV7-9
TGTGCCAGCAGCTACGGAGGACCCCCGTCGGAAGCTTTCTTT
CASSYGGPPSEAFF
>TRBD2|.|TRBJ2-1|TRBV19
TGTGCCAGTAGTAATAGCGGGGGGGCCCATGAGCAGTTCTTC
CASSNSGGAHEQFF
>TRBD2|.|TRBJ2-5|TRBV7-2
TGTGCCAGCAGCCCGAATAGCGGGGGGCAAGAGACCCAGTACTTC
CASSPNSGGQETQYF
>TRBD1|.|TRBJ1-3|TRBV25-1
TGTGCCAGGGGACAGGCGATCTCTGGAAACACCATATATTTT
CARGQAISGNTIYF
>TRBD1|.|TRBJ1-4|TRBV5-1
TGCGCCAGCAGCTTGGGGTTAGGACAGGGTGTTGAAAAACTGTTTTTT
CASSLGLGQGVEKLFF
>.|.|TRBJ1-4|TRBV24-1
TGTGCCACCAGTGACCCCCGACTGAGGGCTGAAAAACTGTTTTTT
CATSDPRLRAEKLFF
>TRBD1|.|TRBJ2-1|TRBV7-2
TGTGCCAGCAGCTTAGGAGACAGGGTATACAATGAGCAGTTCTTC
CASSLGDRVYNEQFF
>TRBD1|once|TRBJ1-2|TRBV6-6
TGTGCCAGCAATCTACAGGGGAGGGAAGGCTACACCTTC
CASNLQGREGYTF
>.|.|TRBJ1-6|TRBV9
TGTGCCAGCAGCGTTTGGGGACAAGATAATTCACCCCTCCACTTT
CASSVWGQDNSPLHF
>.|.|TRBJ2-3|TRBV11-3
TGTGCCAGCAGCTTAGATGACGATACGCAGTATTTT
CASSLDDDTQYF
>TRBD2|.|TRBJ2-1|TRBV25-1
TGTGCCAGCAGTACCCCGGGACTAGCGGGAGGCGGGCAGTTCTTC
CASSTPGLAGGGQFF
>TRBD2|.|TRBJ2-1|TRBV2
TGTGCCAGCAGGAGGCTAGCGGGACTAAATGAGCAGTTCTTC
CASRRLAGLNEQFF
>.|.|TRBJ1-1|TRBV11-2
TGTGCCAGCAGCTTAGTTGGTGAAGCTTTCTTT
CASSLVGEAFF
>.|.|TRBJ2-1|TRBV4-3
TGCGCCAGCAGCCAAGTTCATGACGGCAATGAGCAGTTCTTC
CASSQVHDGNEQFF
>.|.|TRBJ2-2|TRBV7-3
TGTGCCAGCGGGACTGAGAACACCGGGGAGCTGTTTTTT
CASGTENTGELFF
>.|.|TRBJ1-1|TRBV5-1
TGCGCCAGCAGCCCCTTGGGGGGTCGGAACACTGAAGCTTTCTTT
CASSPLGGRNTEAFF
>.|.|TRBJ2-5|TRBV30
TGTGCCTGGAGTGTAGGGGGGGAGGTGGAGACCCAGTACTTC
CAWSVGGEVETQYF
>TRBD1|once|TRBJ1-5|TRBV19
TGTGCCAGCTCGGACAGGGCGGATCAGCCCCAGCATTTT
CASSDRADQPQHF
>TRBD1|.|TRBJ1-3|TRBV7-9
TGTGCCAGCAGCTTAGATTCAGGGGGCTTTGGAAACACCATATATTTT
CASSLDSGGFGNTIYF